This record covers a single T cell receptor (beta chain). Antigen specificity is unknown. Expressed TCRB transcripts were sequenced after all isolated RNA was converted to cDNA. Generated by immunoSEQ multiplex PCR, the TCRdb table keeps only in-frame clones and is missing some. The sample contains over 150,000 clones, less than 9.5% of which appear only once. The data were taken from a study of beta chain features in type 1 diabetes. General study findings and limits: HLA influence on TCRB rearrangement stayed unresolved here. Naive, central memory and Treg TCRB repertoires seemed to resemble each other more closely in patients than they did in healthy donors. A moderate, significant TCRB CDR3 shortening appeared in type 1 diabetes across four CD4+ subsets. Patients with type 1 diabetes carried fewer insertions and had more deletions at their VDJ junctions.

CDR3 length: 17 residues. J lost 0 bases, V lost 5 bases, and 5 bases had no gene match. Germline V gene sequence: CDR1 SGHNT, CDR2 YYREEE (reference sequence). The chain recombines TRBV5-4 with TRBJ2-2; 12 bases agree with TRBD2. This sequence originates from a man younger than 30 in good health. Specimen: central memory CD4+ T cells from blood. This CDR3 is CASRPGLAGSNTGELFF. CDR3 sequence (DNA): TGTGCCAGCAGGCCGGGACTAGCGGGTTCGAACACCGGGGAGCTGTTTTTT.